The clone carrying this T cell receptor (beta chain) was detected a few times. This entry belongs to a study of memory CD4+ T cells and cytomegalovirus serostatus. TCRdb's copy holds only in-frame clones and misses some; the assay was immunoSEQ multiplex PCR. The sample consists of roughly 50,000 clones, approximately 79% of them appearing once. The sort gate was single viable CD3+CD4+CD8-CD45RO+ cells for memory CD4+ T cells. This receptor was identified in an adult in good health and CMV-seronegative. Sequences were obtained from memory CD4+ T cells from blood.

CDR3 nucleotides: TGTGCCAGCTCCCAGTACGGGGGCGCCGTCTATGGCTACACCTTC. Translation: CASSQYGGAVYGYTF. The rearrangement links TRBV18 to TRBJ1-2, with D possibly matching TRBD1 (6 bases). The CDR3 has 15 amino acids. V was clipped by 6 bases and J by 4 bases, with 18 bases between them. CDR1 and CDR2 from the germline V gene are KGHSH and LQKENI.